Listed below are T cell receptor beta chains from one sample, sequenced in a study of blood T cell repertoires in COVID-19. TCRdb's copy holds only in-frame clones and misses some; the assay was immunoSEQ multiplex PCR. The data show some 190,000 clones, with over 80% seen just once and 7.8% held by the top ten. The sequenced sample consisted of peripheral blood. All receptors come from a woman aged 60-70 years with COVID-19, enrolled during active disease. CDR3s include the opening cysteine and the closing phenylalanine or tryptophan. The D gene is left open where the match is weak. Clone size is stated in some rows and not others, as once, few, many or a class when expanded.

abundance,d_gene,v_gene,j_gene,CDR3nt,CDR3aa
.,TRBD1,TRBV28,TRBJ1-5,TGTGCCAGCAGTTTGAGTCCTACAGGGGGCGATCAGCCCCAGCATTTT,CASSLSPTGGDQPQHF
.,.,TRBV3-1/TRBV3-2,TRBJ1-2,TGTGCCAGCAGCAGGGGGGGAAACTATGGCTACACCTTC,CASSRGGNYGYTF
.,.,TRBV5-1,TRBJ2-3,TGCGCCAGCAGCTTGACCCTAGGGGGGGCAGATACGCAGTATTTT,CASSLTLGGADTQYF
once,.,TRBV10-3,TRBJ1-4,TGTGCCATATCCGGGAACCCGACAGGTCCCGCTGAAAAACTGTTTTTT,CAISGNPTGPAEKLFF
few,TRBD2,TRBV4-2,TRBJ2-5,TGTGCCAGCAAACTAGCGGGCCAAGAGACCCAGTACTTC,CASKLAGQETQYF
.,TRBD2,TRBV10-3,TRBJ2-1,TGTGCCATCAGTGAGTCTGGTGCTGGACTAGGTGGCCGTGCAGATGAGCAGTTCTTC,CAISESGAGLGGRADEQFF
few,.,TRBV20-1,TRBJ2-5,TGCAGTGCTAGAGGGGAGGAGACCCAGTACTTC,CSARGEETQYF
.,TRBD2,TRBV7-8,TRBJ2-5,TGTGCCAGCAGCTTCGGAAGCGGGGGGGCCGCAGAGACCCAGTACTTC,CASSFGSGGAAETQYF
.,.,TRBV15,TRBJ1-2,TGTGCCACCAGCAGAGAACGAGCAAATTATGGCTACACCTTC,CATSRERANYGYTF
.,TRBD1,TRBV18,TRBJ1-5,TGTGCCAGCTCCCCCGGGACAGTCAATCAGCCCCAGCATTTT,CASSPGTVNQPQHF
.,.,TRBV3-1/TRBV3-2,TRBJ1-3,TGTGCCAGCAGCCTCCCGGGAAACACCATATATTTT,CASSLPGNTIYF
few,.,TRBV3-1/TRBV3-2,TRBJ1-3,TGTGCCAGCAGCCTAGGGACACCCGGAAACACCATATATTTT,CASSLGTPGNTIYF
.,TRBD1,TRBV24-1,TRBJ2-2,TGTGCCACCAGTGATTTGCATACGGGACAGGGGAGCCTTGACACCGGGGAGCTGTTTTTT,CATSDLHTGQGSLDTGELFF
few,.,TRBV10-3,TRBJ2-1,TGTGCCATCAGTGTAAATATCCCTTTCCTAGCGAGGCACAATGAGCAGTTCTTC,CAISVNIPFLARHNEQFF
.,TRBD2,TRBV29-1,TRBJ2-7,TGCAGCGCCTCTATGGGGACTAGCGGGAGCCGGTACGAGCAGTACTTC,CSASMGTSGSRYEQYF
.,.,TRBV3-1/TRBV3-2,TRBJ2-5,TGTGCCAGCAGCCAAGATACGCGGCCCCAAGAGACCCAGTACTTC,CASSQDTRPQETQYF
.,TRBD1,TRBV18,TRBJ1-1,TGTGCCAGCTCACCTTGGGACAGGGGCGTAACGGACACTGAAGCTTTCTTT,CASSPWDRGVTDTEAFF
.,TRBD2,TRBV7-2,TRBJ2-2,TGTGCCAGCAGCTTAGTTAGCGGGAGGGCCACCGGGGAGCTGTTTTTT,CASSLVSGRATGELFF
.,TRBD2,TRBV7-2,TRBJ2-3,TGTGCCAGCAGCTCCCGCCCGGCGGGAGATAGCACAGATACGCAGTATTTT,CASSSRPAGDSTDTQYF
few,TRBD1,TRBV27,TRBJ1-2,TGTGCCAGCAGTTTATCGGGACAGGATTATGGCTACACCTTC,CASSLSGQDYGYTF
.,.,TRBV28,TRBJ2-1,TGTGCCAGCAACTCACCCGGAGGGCCGAACAATGAGCAGTTCTTC,CASNSPGGPNNEQFF
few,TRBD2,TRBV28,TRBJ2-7,TGTGCCAGCGCAAGCGGGGTTCACGAGCAGTACTTC,CASASGVHEQYF
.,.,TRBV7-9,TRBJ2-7,TGTGCCGGACAGAGGGGCTCCTACGAGCAGTACTTC,CAGQRGSYEQYF
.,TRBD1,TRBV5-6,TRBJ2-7,TGTGCCAGCAGCTTGGTCACAGGGGGCTTGGGGTCCGAGCAGTACTTC,CASSLVTGGLGSEQYF
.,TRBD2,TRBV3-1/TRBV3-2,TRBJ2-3,TGTGCCAGCAGCCAGCTACTAGCGGGCACAGATACGCAGTATTTT,CASSQLLAGTDTQYF
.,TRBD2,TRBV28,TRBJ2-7,TGTGCCAGCAGTTTGGGCCCTAGCGGGAGGGCCAACGAGCAGTACTTC,CASSLGPSGRANEQYF
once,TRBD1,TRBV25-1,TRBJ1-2,TGTGCCAGCAGTGAATTGGGACAGAGCGTCTATGGCTACACCTTC,CASSELGQSVYGYTF
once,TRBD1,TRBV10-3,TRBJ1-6,TGTGCCATCAGTGCTACCGGGACAGGGAGTGCCCCAAATTCACCCCTCCACTTT,CAISATGTGSAPNSPLHF
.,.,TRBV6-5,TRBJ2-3,TGTGCCAGCAGTTACGGGCTAGCGAAACACACAGATACGCAGTATTTT,CASSYGLAKHTDTQYF
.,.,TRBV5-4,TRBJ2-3,TGTGCCAGCAGCTTGGGGGCAGACACAGATACGCAGTATTTT,CASSLGADTDTQYF
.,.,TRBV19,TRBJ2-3,TGTGCCAGTAGTTTTCAGGCTTTGGGGCAGGTAGATACGCAGTATTTT,CASSFQALGQVDTQYF
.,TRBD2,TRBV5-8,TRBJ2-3,TGTGCCAGCAGCTCGTGGGCGGGAGCGGAGGGCACAGATACGCAGTATTTT,CASSSWAGAEGTDTQYF
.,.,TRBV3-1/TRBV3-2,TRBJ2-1,TGTGCCAGCAGCCAAGGAGGGACTTTAAGAAATGAGCAGTTCTTC,CASSQGGTLRNEQFF
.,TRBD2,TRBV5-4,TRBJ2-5,TGTGCCAGCAGCCGGATGGGACTAGCGGAAGAGACCCAGTACTTC,CASSRMGLAEETQYF
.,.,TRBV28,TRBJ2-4,TGTGCCAGCAGCCAGAGGGACATTCAGTACTTC,CASSQRDIQYF
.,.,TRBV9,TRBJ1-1,TGTGCCAGCAGCGCATCGGGACTCATGAACACTGAAGCTTTCTTT,CASSASGLMNTEAFF
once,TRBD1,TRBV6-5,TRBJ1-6,TGTGCCAGCAGGGCCCCCGGGACAGGGAAATCACCCCTCCACTTT,CASRAPGTGKSPLHF
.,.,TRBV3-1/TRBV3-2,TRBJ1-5,TGTGCCAGCAGTCAAGATAAAATCCGTCAGCCCCAGCATTTT,CASSQDKIRQPQHF
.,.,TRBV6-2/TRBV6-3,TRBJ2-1,TGTGCCAGCAGTTACTCGGAGGGAGACCCTGATGAGCAGTTCTTC,CASSYSEGDPDEQFF
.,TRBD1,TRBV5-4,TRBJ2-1,TGTGCCAGCAGCAAACCCGGGACAGTTAACAATGAGCAGTTCTTC,CASSKPGTVNNEQFF
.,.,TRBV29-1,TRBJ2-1,TGCAGCGTTGTAGCTTCGGCTGCGAATAATGTGGAGCAGTTCTTC,CSVVASAANNVEQFF
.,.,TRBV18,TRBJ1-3,TGTGCCAGCTCATCTAAACAGGGCTCTGGAAACACCATATATTTT,CASSSKQGSGNTIYF
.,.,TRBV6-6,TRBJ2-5,TGTGCCTCAGGGGGGCCAGAGACCCAGTACTTC,CASGGPETQYF
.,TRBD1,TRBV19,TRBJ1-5,TGTGCCAGTACCCTGGGAGCCAGGGGGTCCCATCAGCCCCAGCATTTT,CASTLGARGSHQPQHF
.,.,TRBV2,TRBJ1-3,TGTGCCAGCAGTGAGAGGACAGTCTCTGGAAACACCATATATTTT,CASSERTVSGNTIYF
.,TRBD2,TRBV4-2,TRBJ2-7,TGTGCCAGCAGCCAAGACGGGGGACTAGCCCGCGAGCAGTACTTC,CASSQDGGLAREQYF
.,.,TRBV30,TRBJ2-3,TGTGCCTGGAACTGGAGAGGGGGATTGAACACAGATACGCAGTATTTT,CAWNWRGGLNTDTQYF
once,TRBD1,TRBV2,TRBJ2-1,TGTGCCAGCACCCCTGGGACAGGGTCATACAATGAGCAGTTCTTC,CASTPGTGSYNEQFF
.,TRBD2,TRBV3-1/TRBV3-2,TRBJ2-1,TGTGCCAGCAGCCCATGGACTAGCGGGGCCGCCTACAATGAGCAGTTCTTC,CASSPWTSGAAYNEQFF
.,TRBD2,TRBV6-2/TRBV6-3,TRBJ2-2,TGTGCCAGCAGTCCCGGGACTAGCGACACCGGGGAGCTGTTTTTT,CASSPGTSDTGELFF
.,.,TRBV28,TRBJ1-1,TGTGCCAGCAGCTACCGCCTCTTATCCGGGGCTGAAGCTTTCTTT,CASSYRLLSGAEAFF
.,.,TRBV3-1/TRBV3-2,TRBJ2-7,TGTGCCAGCAGCCAAGTTGCTAGCCAAGGGGAGCAGTACTTC,CASSQVASQGEQYF
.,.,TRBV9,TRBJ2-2,TGTGCCAGCAGCCCCCTCCAGGGTACCGGGGAGCTGTTTTTT,CASSPLQGTGELFF
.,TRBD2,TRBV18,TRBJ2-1,TGTGCCAGCTCACTCTCCAGCGGGAGTGCTGAGCAGTTCTTC,CASSLSSGSAEQFF
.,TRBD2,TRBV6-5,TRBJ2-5,TGTGCCAGCAGTAGACCGGGACTAGCGGAAGAGACCCAGTACTTC,CASSRPGLAEETQYF